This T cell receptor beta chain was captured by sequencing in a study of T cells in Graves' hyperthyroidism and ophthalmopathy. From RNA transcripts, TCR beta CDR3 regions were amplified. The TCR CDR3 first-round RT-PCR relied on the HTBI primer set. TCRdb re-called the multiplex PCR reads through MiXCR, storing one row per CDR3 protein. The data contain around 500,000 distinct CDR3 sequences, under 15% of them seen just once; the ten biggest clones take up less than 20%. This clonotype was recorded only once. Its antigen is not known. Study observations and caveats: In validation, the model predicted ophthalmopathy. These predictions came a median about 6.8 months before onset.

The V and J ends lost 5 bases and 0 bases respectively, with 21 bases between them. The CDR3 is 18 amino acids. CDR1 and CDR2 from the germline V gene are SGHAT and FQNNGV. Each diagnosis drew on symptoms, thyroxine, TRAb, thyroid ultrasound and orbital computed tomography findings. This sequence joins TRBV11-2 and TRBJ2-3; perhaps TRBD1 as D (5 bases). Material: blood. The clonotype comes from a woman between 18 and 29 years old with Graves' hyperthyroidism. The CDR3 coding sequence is TGTGCCAGCAGCGGTAGGGGAAACAGGTCCACTAGCACAGATACGCAGTATTTT. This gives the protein CASSGRGNRSTSTDTQYF.